These T cell receptor beta chains were read from a single sample in a study of blood T cell repertoires in COVID-19. The protocol was immunoSEQ multiplex PCR, while the TCRdb copy is restricted to in-frame clones and leaves out a portion. The sample yields roughly 200,000 clones, approximately 90% seen once. The sample taken for sequencing was peripheral blood. The receptors stem from a man aged 55-75 years who had recovered from COVID-19. Both conserved end residues are part of each CDR3. Each record gives: CDR3 protein, CDR3 DNA, J gene, clone size, V gene, D gene. The D gene is left open where the match is weak. Rows may omit the clone size; those that give it use once, few, many or a size class.

CDR3aa: CASSPWQREKGNIQYF; CDR3nt: TGTGCCAGCAGCCCCTGGCAGCGGGAGAAGGGAAACATTCAGTACTTC; j_gene: TRBJ2-4; abundance: -; v_gene: TRBV28; d_gene: TRBD2
CDR3aa: CASSDSRGNEQFF; CDR3nt: TGTGCCAGCAGTGACTCTAGAGGAAATGAGCAGTTCTTC; j_gene: TRBJ2-1; abundance: -; v_gene: TRBV25-1; d_gene: -
CDR3aa: CATRDRGTRTEAFF; CDR3nt: TGTGCCACCCGGGACAGGGGGACTAGGACTGAAGCTTTCTTT; j_gene: TRBJ1-1; abundance: once; v_gene: TRBV2; d_gene: TRBD1
CDR3aa: CASKGQGHQPQHF; CDR3nt: TGTGCCAGCAAGGGACAGGGGCATCAGCCCCAGCATTTT; j_gene: TRBJ1-5; abundance: few; v_gene: TRBV6-6; d_gene: TRBD1
CDR3aa: CASSEGLLAGGLSEQFF; CDR3nt: TGTGCCAGCAGTGAAGGACTTCTAGCGGGAGGGTTAAGTGAGCAGTTCTTC; j_gene: TRBJ2-1; abundance: -; v_gene: TRBV2; d_gene: TRBD2
CDR3aa: CARSHSWTSGKSYNEQFF; CDR3nt: TGTGCCAGAAGCCACTCGTGGACTAGCGGGAAGTCCTACAATGAGCAGTTCTTC; j_gene: TRBJ2-1; abundance: -; v_gene: TRBV5-3; d_gene: TRBD2
CDR3aa: CASSPGDYGYTF; CDR3nt: TGTGCCAGCAGTCCAGGGGATTATGGCTACACCTTC; j_gene: TRBJ1-2; abundance: -; v_gene: TRBV12-3/TRBV12-4; d_gene: -
CDR3aa: CASSPRAGTSGDAEQYF; CDR3nt: TGTGCCAGCAGCCCGAGGGCCGGGACTAGCGGGGATGCCGAGCAGTACTTC; j_gene: TRBJ2-7; abundance: -; v_gene: TRBV9; d_gene: TRBD2
CDR3aa: CASRGSRQGLNTEAFF; CDR3nt: TGTGCCAGCAGAGGAAGTCGACAGGGACTGAACACTGAAGCTTTCTTT; j_gene: TRBJ1-1; abundance: once; v_gene: TRBV28; d_gene: TRBD1
CDR3aa: CASSFLLDRDGYTF; CDR3nt: TGTGCCAGCAGTTTTCTCCTGGACAGGGATGGCTACACCTTC; j_gene: TRBJ1-2; abundance: -; v_gene: TRBV6-5; d_gene: TRBD1
CDR3aa: CASSVEPGTAYSGNTIYF; CDR3nt: TGTGCCAGCAGCGTTGAACCAGGGACAGCTTACTCTGGAAACACCATATATTTT; j_gene: TRBJ1-3; abundance: -; v_gene: TRBV9; d_gene: TRBD1
CDR3aa: CASSLWEGPVEQYF; CDR3nt: TGTGCCAGCAGCCTCTGGGAGGGGCCTGTAGAGCAGTACTTC; j_gene: TRBJ2-7; abundance: -; v_gene: TRBV7-8; d_gene: TRBD2
CDR3aa: CASSLGGEWDEQFF; CDR3nt: TGCGCCAGCAGCTTGGGGGGAGAGTGGGATGAGCAGTTCTTC; j_gene: TRBJ2-1; abundance: -; v_gene: TRBV5-1; d_gene: -
CDR3aa: CASSFRSSSYEQYF; CDR3nt: TGTGCCAGCAGTTTCAGATCCAGCTCCTACGAGCAGTACTTC; j_gene: TRBJ2-7; abundance: -; v_gene: TRBV27; d_gene: -
CDR3aa: CAISEKLTETAEAFF; CDR3nt: TGTGCCATCAGTGAAAAACTCACAGAAACCGCTGAAGCTTTCTTT; j_gene: TRBJ1-1; abundance: -; v_gene: TRBV10-3; d_gene: -
CDR3aa: CASRYRTNTEAFF; CDR3nt: TGTGCCAGCAGGTACAGAACGAACACTGAAGCTTTCTTT; j_gene: TRBJ1-1; abundance: -; v_gene: TRBV6-4; d_gene: -
CDR3aa: CASSEQGAAGANVLTF; CDR3nt: TGTGCCAGTAGTGAACAGGGGGCTGCTGGGGCCAACGTCCTGACTTTC; j_gene: TRBJ2-6; abundance: once; v_gene: TRBV19; d_gene: TRBD1
CDR3aa: CASSSDRGMDSNQPQHF; CDR3nt: TGCGCCAGCAGCTCGGACAGGGGGATGGATAGCAATCAGCCCCAGCATTTT; j_gene: TRBJ1-5; abundance: -; v_gene: TRBV5-1; d_gene: TRBD1
CDR3aa: CAIRGNYGYTF; CDR3nt: TGTGCCATTAGGGGTAACTATGGCTACACCTTC; j_gene: TRBJ1-2; abundance: -; v_gene: TRBV10-3; d_gene: -
CDR3aa: CASSLVRNTGELFF; CDR3nt: TGTGCCAGCAGCTTAGTCAGGAACACCGGGGAGCTGTTTTTT; j_gene: TRBJ2-2; abundance: -; v_gene: TRBV7-8; d_gene: -
CDR3aa: CASSPLRVRGNIQYF; CDR3nt: TGTGCCAGCAGCCCTCTGAGGGTCCGGGGAAACATTCAGTACTTC; j_gene: TRBJ2-4; abundance: -; v_gene: TRBV7-8; d_gene: -
CDR3aa: CASTRSGANVLTF; CDR3nt: TGTGCCAGCACTCGCTCTGGGGCCAACGTCCTGACTTTC; j_gene: TRBJ2-6; abundance: -; v_gene: TRBV5-6; d_gene: -
CDR3aa: CASSPEGGPGQENSPLHF; CDR3nt: TGCGCCAGCAGCCCCGAAGGGGGACCGGGACAGGAAAATTCACCCCTCCACTTT; j_gene: TRBJ1-6; abundance: -; v_gene: TRBV4-1; d_gene: TRBD1
CDR3aa: CASSQLYPPGEQYF; CDR3nt: TGTGCCAGCAGTCAACTTTACCCCCCGGGCGAGCAGTACTTC; j_gene: TRBJ2-7; abundance: -; v_gene: TRBV28; d_gene: -
CDR3aa: CASTRDSYGYTF; CDR3nt: TGTGCCAGCACTAGAGACAGCTATGGCTACACCTTC; j_gene: TRBJ1-2; abundance: -; v_gene: TRBV5-4; d_gene: -
CDR3aa: CASSVDGVTLDGYTF; CDR3nt: TGTGCCAGCAGCGTAGACGGGGTAACCCTTGATGGCTACACCTTC; j_gene: TRBJ1-2; abundance: -; v_gene: TRBV9; d_gene: -
CDR3aa: CASSQDDTTGNTIYF; CDR3nt: TGTGCCAGCAGCCAAGACGATACAACTGGAAACACCATATATTTT; j_gene: TRBJ1-3; abundance: -; v_gene: TRBV3-1/TRBV3-2; d_gene: -
CDR3aa: CASSRSGGGYGYTF; CDR3nt: TGTGCCAGCAGCCGTTCGGGAGGAGGATATGGCTACACCTTC; j_gene: TRBJ1-2; abundance: -; v_gene: TRBV6-2/TRBV6-3; d_gene: -
CDR3aa: CASSLGGSSGANVLTF; CDR3nt: TGTGCCAGCAGCTTGGGCGGGAGCTCTGGGGCCAACGTCCTGACTTTC; j_gene: TRBJ2-6; abundance: -; v_gene: TRBV5-6; d_gene: TRBD2
CDR3aa: CASSLGGQGRQPQHF; CDR3nt: TGTGCCAGCAGCTTAGGCGGACAGGGGAGACAGCCCCAGCATTTT; j_gene: TRBJ1-5; abundance: -; v_gene: TRBV7-8; d_gene: TRBD1
CDR3aa: CASSQEGGSPLHF; CDR3nt: TGCGCCAGCAGCCAAGAAGGCGGATCACCCCTCCACTTT; j_gene: TRBJ1-6; abundance: -; v_gene: TRBV4-3; d_gene: -
CDR3aa: CAISEGGNQPQHF; CDR3nt: TGTGCCATAAGTGAGGGGGGCAATCAGCCCCAGCATTTT; j_gene: TRBJ1-5; abundance: -; v_gene: TRBV19; d_gene: -
CDR3aa: CASSEDRGLIYGYTF; CDR3nt: TGTGCCAGCAGTGAGGACAGGGGGCTGATCTATGGCTACACCTTC; j_gene: TRBJ1-2; abundance: -; v_gene: TRBV2; d_gene: TRBD1
CDR3aa: CASSYYLAARNQPQHF; CDR3nt: TGTGCCAGCAGTTACTATCTTGCGGCCAGAAATCAGCCCCAGCATTTT; j_gene: TRBJ1-5; abundance: -; v_gene: TRBV6-2/TRBV6-3; d_gene: -
CDR3aa: CASSFGLVSTDTQYF; CDR3nt: TGTGCCAGCAGCTTTGGACTAGTTAGCACAGATACGCAGTATTTT; j_gene: TRBJ2-3; abundance: -; v_gene: TRBV7-2; d_gene: TRBD2
CDR3aa: CASSPTYPQETQYF; CDR3nt: TGTGCCAGCAGCCCTACGTACCCACAAGAGACCCAGTACTTC; j_gene: TRBJ2-5; abundance: -; v_gene: TRBV14; d_gene: -
CDR3aa: CASSQELAGGSGTGELFF; CDR3nt: TGTGCCAGCAGCCAAGAACTAGCGGGGGGGAGCGGCACCGGGGAGCTGTTTTTT; j_gene: TRBJ2-2; abundance: few; v_gene: TRBV4-2; d_gene: TRBD2
CDR3aa: CASSRDRDYYGYTF; CDR3nt: TGTGCCAGTAGTCGAGACAGGGATTACTATGGCTACACCTTC; j_gene: TRBJ1-2; abundance: many; v_gene: TRBV19; d_gene: TRBD1
CDR3aa: CASSFPGQGREQYF; CDR3nt: TGTGCCAGCAGCTTCCCGGGACAGGGCCGGGAGCAGTACTTC; j_gene: TRBJ2-7; abundance: -; v_gene: TRBV7-8; d_gene: TRBD1
CDR3aa: CASSHGDRNEAFF; CDR3nt: TGTGCCAGCAGCCATGGCGACAGAAATGAAGCTTTCTTT; j_gene: TRBJ1-1; abundance: -; v_gene: TRBV3-1/TRBV3-2; d_gene: -